Below are 22 T cell receptor beta chains sequenced from a single sample in a study of post-analysis software for immune sequencing data. General observations from the study: TRBV5-6, TRBV5-1 and TRBV20-1 were among five TRBV segments more frequent in patients than controls.

For these receptors, no antigen is known. The TCR beta cDNA libraries carried unique molecular identifiers. TCRdb recomputed calls from the PCR reads with MiXCR, one row per CDR3 protein. The sample consists of roughly 600,000 distinct CDR3 sequences, around 47% of them appearing once. Sequencing was carried out using blood. Source of these receptors: a girl aged 10-17 years with multiple sclerosis.

CDR3 in DNA: TGTGCCAGCAGCTTCCTAGCGGGGAAACCCTACGAGCAGTACTTC. Translation gives CASSFLAGKPYEQYF. J is TRBJ2-5 and V is TRBV11-3; 9 nucleotides line up with TRBD2. Judging by the DNA end, TRBJ2-7 fits better; the J call may be wrong. The CDR3 contains 15 residues. Germline loops: CDR1 SGHNT, CDR2 YENEEA.

The V call is TRBV12-3 or TRBV12-4, the J call TRBJ1-2; no clear D gene. The CDR3 is 13 residues long. V gave up 5 bases and J gave up 0 bases, with 7 bases separating them. This chain's CDR3 is CASSAAPNYGYTF. The CDR3 bases are TGTGCCAGCAGTGCGGCCCCTAACTATGGCTACACCTTC.

This clonotype showed up just a few times. The chain is built from TRBV7-2 and TRBJ1-2; D is undetermined. V lost 6 bases and J lost 8, with 16 bases in between. The CDR3 covers 13 residues. Looked up from germline, CDR1 is SGHTA and CDR2 is FQGNSA. The DNA for the CDR3 is TGTGCCAGCAGACCAGATAGTGAAGGAGGCTACACCTTC. The encoded protein is CASRPDSEGGYTF.

The chain carries TRBV20-1 and TRBJ2-3; 7 bases map to TRBD2. Germline trimming cut 1 base from V and 3 bases from J; bases unmatched to any gene: 10. The length of the CDR3 is 16 residues. Germline CDR1 reads DFQATT; CDR2 reads SNEGSKA (reference sequence). This CDR3 reads CSARVLGGEGTDTQYF. The CDR3 coding sequence is TGCAGTGCTAGAGTTCTTGGTGGGGAGGGGACAGATACGCAGTATTTT.

V usage is TRBV29-1 and J usage is TRBJ1-2; D not resolved. The CDR3 spans 12 residues. Germline V gene lookup returns CDR1 SQVTM and CDR2 ANQGSEA. V dropped 4 bases and J dropped 3 bases, with 9 bases sitting between them. The CDR3 protein is CSVGKTYYGYTF. The CDR3 coding sequence is TGCAGCGTTGGGAAGACTTACTATGGCTACACCTTC.

This clonotype was seen only a few times. This rearrangement joins TRBV11-2 to TRBJ2-7; 10 positions agree with TRBD2. The V and J ends lost 5 bases and 2 bases, in that order; junction bases with no gene match: 9. CDR1 SGHAT and CDR2 FQNNGV come from the germline V gene. There are 16 residues in the CDR3. CDR3 DNA sequence: TGTGCCAGCAGCCAATTCGGAACTAGCGGGACCTACGAGCAGTACTTC. As protein: CASSQFGTSGTYEQYF.

This clonotype was recorded a few times. The CDR3 region is CAIKTGSTGRQAGANVLTF. CDR3 in DNA: TGTGCCATCAAGACAGGTTCGACAGGGAGACAGGCCGGGGCCAACGTCCTGACTTTC. V is TRBV28 and J is TRBJ2-6; the match to TRBD1 covers 7 bases. V lost 10 bases and J lost 4; bases outside the gene matches: 22. CDR3 size: 19 residues. Germline CDR1 reads MDHEN; CDR2 reads SYDVKM.

V is TRBV6-5 and J is TRBJ2-5; D is uncertain. This CDR3 is 13 amino acids long. The germline V gene has CDR1 MNHEY and CDR2 SVGAGI. Trimming removed 1 base at V and 5 bases at J, with 8 bases between. CDR3: CASSYLGSETQYF. Written as DNA, the CDR3 is TGTGCCAGCAGTTACTTGGGGTCGGAGACCCAGTACTTC.

V is TRBV6-1 and J is TRBJ2-4; D call uncertain. V lost 8 bases and J 0 bases, leaving 14 bases between the germline ends. Germline values: CDR1 MNHNS, CDR2 SASEGT. The CDR3 is 15 amino acids. CDR3 nucleotides: TGTGCCAGCGGGTGGGCAGACCTAGCCAAAAACATTCAGTACTTC. The encoded protein is CASGWADLAKNIQYF.

In its sample, this clonotype was seen a few times. The chain couples TRBV13 to TRBJ1-4, with D unresolved. Trimming took off 1 base at V and 8 bases at J, with 8 bases between the two ends. Germline-derived CDR1 and CDR2 are PRHDT and FYEKMQ (reference sequence). The CDR3 has 13 amino acids. CDR3 sequence: CASSLAAEEKLFF. DNA of the CDR3: TGTGCCAGCAGCTTAGCAGCTGAAGAAAAACTGTTTTTT.

This clonotype was recorded a few times. The V and J genes are TRBV11-1 and TRBJ2-1; a possible D gene is TRBD2 (5 bases). The CDR3 spans 17 residues. Germline loops: CDR1 SGHAT, CDR2 FQDESV (reference sequence). V was trimmed by 5 bases and J by 7 bases, leaving 24 bases between them. The CDR3 sequence is CASSPQRGSGWVNEQFF. The DNA of the CDR3 is TGTGCCAGCAGCCCCCAGAGAGGGAGCGGATGGGTAAATGAGCAGTTCTTC.

V and J are TRBV12-3 or TRBV12-4 and TRBJ1-1; D is unresolved. V was clipped by 7 bases and J by 3 bases, with 12 bases between them. The CDR3 runs 13 residues. The CDR3 bases are TGTGCCAGCACATCTTCCGCTTACACTGAAGCTTTCTTT. Its translation is CASTSSAYTEAFF.

This chain links TRBV3-1 with TRBJ2-3; no firm D call. The V and J ends lost 0 bases and 6 bases respectively, with 13 bases between them. Germline V gene sequence: CDR1 LGHDT, CDR2 YNNKEL (reference sequence). CDR3 size: 15 residues. In DNA, the CDR3 is TGTGCCAGCAGCCAAGATCTCCGTGGAACCGATACGCAGTATTTT. Translated: CASSQDLRGTDTQYF.

In this sample, this clonotype turned up a few times. V and J are TRBV4-1 and TRBJ2-1, with 9 bases matching TRBD1. CDR3 length: 16 amino acids. After removal of 4 bases from V and 5 bases from J, the junction contained 9 bases not matched to a gene. CDR1 MGHRA and CDR2 YSYEKL come from the germline V gene. The CDR3 DNA reads as TGCGCCAGCAGCCCGCGACCGGGACAGGGAAACAATGAGCAGTTCTTC. Translated, it gives CASSPRPGQGNNEQFF.

Only a few counts were recorded for this clonotype. The J gene is TRBJ2-4, the V gene TRBV6-5; 7 bases match TRBD2. CDR3 length: 13 amino acids. Germline CDR1 is MNHEY and CDR2 is SVGAGI. Trimming at V came to 4 bases and at J to 9 bases, leaving 6 bases not matched to a gene. CDR3 protein: CASSFGLGSIQYF. The CDR3 DNA sequence: TGTGCCAGCAGTTTCGGACTAGGGAGCATTCAGTACTTC.

The rearrangement joins TRBV11-3 to TRBJ1-1, with unresolved D. V was shortened by 3 bases and J by 6 bases, with 17 bases between the two germline ends. Looked up from germline, CDR1 is SGHNT and CDR2 is YENEEA. This CDR3 has 15 residues. The CDR3 here is CASSFIGPPGAEAFF. In nucleotides, the CDR3 is TGTGCCAGCAGCTTCATAGGCCCCCCAGGAGCTGAAGCTTTCTTT.

V usage is TRBV19 and J usage is TRBJ1-6; D ambiguous. Germline CDR1 is LNHDA and CDR2 is SQIVND (reference sequence). This CDR3 has 16 residues. Trimming removed 3 bases at V and 1 base at J, with 10 bases between. In nucleotides, the CDR3 is TGTGCCAGTAGTATTTTGGTTTCATCCTATAATTCACCCCTCCACTTT. Its translation: CASSILVSSYNSPLHF.

J is TRBJ2-7 and V is TRBV12-3 or TRBV12-4; perhaps TRBD1 as D (6 bases). CDR3 length equals 16 residues. Trimming removed 6 bases at V and 0 bases at J, with 18 bases between. Here the CDR3 reads CASSPRTGRSSYEQYF. CDR3 nucleotides: TGTGCCAGCAGCCCCCGTACAGGGAGAAGCTCCTACGAGCAGTACTTC.

The chain employs TRBV10-3 and TRBJ2-5; TRBD1 or TRBD2 may be the D gene (5 bases each). Germline CDR1 is ENHRY and CDR2 is SYGVKD. V was pared by 11 bases and J by 2 bases, with 15 bases between. This CDR3 region has 13 residues. The CDR3 region is CAVSGTEQETQYF. DNA for the CDR3: TGTGCCGTCTCTGGGACGGAACAAGAGACCCAGTACTTC.

This clonotype has a count of ten or more. CDR3 nucleotides: TGTGCCAGCAGTTTAGGACTACCCACAGATACGCAGTATTTT. This encodes CASSLGLPTDTQYF. The chain uses TRBV12-3 or TRBV12-4 and TRBJ2-3, with D perhaps matching TRBD2 (5 bases). The CDR3 is 14 amino acids. V was cut by 1 base and J by 2 bases, with 7 bases left in between.

Comment on this clonotype: The junction and the germline gene differ at one end; a read error may be behind it. The CDR3: CASSLAQGANNGQFF. The DNA of the CDR3 is TGTGCCAGCAGTTTAGCGCAGGGGGCCAACAATGGGCAGTTCTTC. The J gene is TRBJ2-1, the V gene TRBV12-3 or TRBV12-4; 8 bases map to TRBD1. This CDR3 has 15 amino acids.

There are many counts of this clonotype. The chain employs TRBV7-2 and TRBJ1-2, with D perhaps TRBD1 (6 bases). CDR1 is SGHTA and CDR2 is FQGNSA in the germline V gene. V lost 5 bases to trimming and J lost 5 bases, with 9 bases between them. The CDR3 has 12 residues. The CDR3 sequence: CASSPQGYGYTF. Here the CDR3 DNA reads TGTGCCAGCAGCCCCCAGGGGTATGGCTACACCTTC.